A selection of T cell receptor beta chains follows, all from one sample in a study of Ad26.COV2.S vaccination and SARS-CoV-2 variants. The data were produced by immunoSEQ multiplex PCR, yet TCRdb's version contains in-frame clones alone and is incomplete. The table shows approximately 350,000 clones, with roughly four fifths occurring only once. The sequencing here drew on peripheral blood, taken in a trial of Ad26.COV2.S vaccine versus placebo. These receptors were obtained from a person between 18 and 59 years old who received the Ad26.COV2.S COVID-19 vaccine or a placebo. The CDR3 runs from the conserved cysteine through the conserved F or W. The D gene is left open where the match is weak. Only part of the rows carry a size: once, few, many, or a class if the clone is expanded.

-,TRBJ2-1,TRBV7-2,-,TGTGCCAGCAGCTTAGCTATCCGGGGACGGAGAGGGAATGAGCAGTTCTTC,CASSLAIRGRRGNEQFF
-,TRBJ1-5,TRBV5-1,TRBD1,TGCGCCAGCAGCCCTGGCGACAGGGGAAATCAGCCCCAGCATTTT,CASSPGDRGNQPQHF
-,TRBJ1-3,TRBV27,-,TGTGCCAGCAGTTTCTCACAGGGCGGAAACACCATATATTTT,CASSFSQGGNTIYF
-,TRBJ2-1,TRBV6-5,TRBD1,TGTGCCAGCCTTAGGGACAGTGCGGCCCATGAGCAGTTCTTC,CASLRDSAAHEQFF
once,TRBJ2-3,TRBV12-5,-,TGTGCTAGTGGTTTGAGGAGTGGAACAGATACGCAGTATTTT,CASGLRSGTDTQYF
-,TRBJ2-1,TRBV28,-,TGTGCCAGCAGTTTAAGGGGGTTCCGGGGGAATGAGCAGTTCTTC,CASSLRGFRGNEQFF
few,TRBJ2-7,TRBV19,TRBD1,TGTGCCAGTAGCAGAACAGGGGGCTACGAGCAGTACTTC,CASSRTGGYEQYF
-,TRBJ2-4,TRBV15,-,TGTGCCACCAGCAGAACCGGGTTAAAAAACATTCAGTACTTC,CATSRTGLKNIQYF
-,TRBJ2-1,TRBV7-2,TRBD2,TGTGCCAGCAGCGACGTCAGACTAGCGGGCAGGGCCTACAATGAGCAGTTCTTC,CASSDVRLAGRAYNEQFF
-,TRBJ1-2,TRBV5-1,-,TGCGCCAGCAGCCCACCGAACAGGGATTATGGCTACACCTTC,CASSPPNRDYGYTF
-,TRBJ1-1,TRBV7-3,-,TGTGCCAGCAGCCGTACCAAGGGGAGCACTGAAGCTTTCTTT,CASSRTKGSTEAFF
-,TRBJ1-5,TRBV7-2,-,TGTGCCAGCAGCTTAGAACCGGGAGGTCAGCCCCAGCATTTT,CASSLEPGGQPQHF
-,TRBJ2-7,TRBV10-3,-,TGTGCCATCAGTGAAGGAGCAGTCGGGTCCTACGAGCAGTACTTC,CAISEGAVGSYEQYF
-,TRBJ1-5,TRBV6-5,-,TGTGCCAGCAGACCCTCGAGGAATCAGCCCCAGCATTTT,CASRPSRNQPQHF
-,TRBJ2-7,TRBV24-1,-,TGTGCCACCAGGGGTAGCACCTACGAGCAGTACTTC,CATRGSTYEQYF
-,TRBJ2-5,TRBV9,-,TGTGCCAGCAGCGCCCCGGCGCCCCGGGAGACCCAGTACTTC,CASSAPAPRETQYF
-,TRBJ2-1,TRBV9,-,TGTGCCAGCGGCCCCGGACGGGGGAGATTCGATGAGCAGTTCTTC,CASGPGRGRFDEQFF
few,TRBJ2-2,TRBV4-1,TRBD2,TGCGCCAGCAGCCAAGACGGGGGAGGGTTAACCACCGGGGAGCTGTTTTTT,CASSQDGGGLTTGELFF
once,TRBJ1-3,TRBV5-1,-,TGCGCCAGCAGCTTGCAGGGCCTCGGAAACACCATATATTTT,CASSLQGLGNTIYF
once,TRBJ1-2,TRBV19,-,TGTGCCAGTAGTACCTCCGGGACGGGACCGTATGGCTACACCTTC,CASSTSGTGPYGYTF
-,TRBJ2-1,TRBV7-9,TRBD2,TGTGCCAGCAGCGCCCAAGCGGGGGGGCCCTATGAGCAGTTCTTC,CASSAQAGGPYEQFF
once,TRBJ1-1,TRBV7-3,-,TGTGCCAGCAGGGAGAGGGGGAACACTGAAGCTTTCTTT,CASRERGNTEAFF
-,TRBJ2-3,TRBV5-5,-,TGTGCCAGCAGCTTAAGTCCACAGGCCAGACGTAGGGATACGCAGTATTTT,CASSLSPQARRRDTQYF
-,TRBJ2-2,TRBV12-3/TRBV12-4,-,TGTGCCAGCAGTGGCCTAGGCAGGGGGGAGCTGTTTTTT,CASSGLGRGELFF
once,TRBJ2-7,TRBV11-3,-,TGTGCCAGCAGCCTAGGGTCCTCCTACGAGCAGTACTTC,CASSLGSSYEQYF
-,TRBJ1-1,TRBV5-4,-,TGTGCCAGCACCGGGACTGCGAACACTGAAGCTTTCTTT,CASTGTANTEAFF
-,TRBJ2-6,TRBV11-2,-,TGTGCCAGCAGCTTAATGACCTCTGGGGCCAACGTCCTGACTTTC,CASSLMTSGANVLTF
-,TRBJ2-1,TRBV11-2,-,TGTGCCAGCAGCTTCACCCGGGACACCTACTACAATGAGCAGTTCTTC,CASSFTRDTYYNEQFF
-,TRBJ1-2,TRBV5-6,-,TGTGCCAGCAGCTTGAGACAGGCCGATGGCTACACCTTC,CASSLRQADGYTF
-,TRBJ2-7,TRBV5-4,TRBD2,TGTGCCAGCAGCCAAGGGGGACTAGCGGGCACCTACGAGCAGTACTTC,CASSQGGLAGTYEQYF
-,TRBJ2-1,TRBV3-1/TRBV3-2,TRBD2,TGTGCCAGCAGCCAAGAAAGGGGACTAGCGTTAGGAAATGAGCAGTTCTTC,CASSQERGLALGNEQFF
few,TRBJ1-4,TRBV2,TRBD1,TGTGCCAGCAATGACAGGGACGGAACTAATGAAAAACTGTTTTTT,CASNDRDGTNEKLFF
-,TRBJ2-1,TRBV7-9,-,TGTGCCAGCAGCCGCCAAACCCATGAGCAGTTCTTC,CASSRQTHEQFF
-,TRBJ1-1,TRBV20-1,-,TGCAGTGGGCAGCGGAACACTGAAGCTTTCTTT,CSGQRNTEAFF
once,TRBJ2-7,TRBV2,TRBD1,TGTGCCAGCAGTTTGGGGACAGGGGGCCACGAGCAGTACTTC,CASSLGTGGHEQYF
-,TRBJ2-3,TRBV6-6,TRBD2,TGTGCCAGCAGTACGACTAGCGGCTCCACAGATACGCAGTATTTT,CASSTTSGSTDTQYF
-,TRBJ2-3,TRBV4-1,TRBD1,TGCGCCAGCAGCCCGGGCCGGGACAGGGTCGGAGGAGATACGCAGTATTTT,CASSPGRDRVGGDTQYF
-,TRBJ2-7,TRBV11-3,TRBD1,TGTGCCAGCAGCTTAGCGGGACAGGGGTACGAGCAGTACTTC,CASSLAGQGYEQYF
-,TRBJ1-6,TRBV3-1/TRBV3-2,-,TGTGCCAGCAGCCAAATGGAGGGTGCGGGTTCACCCCTCCACTTT,CASSQMEGAGSPLHF
-,TRBJ2-2,TRBV25-1,-,TGTGCCAGCAGTAGATCCGCCGGGGAGCTGTTTTTT,CASSRSAGELFF
-,TRBJ2-3,TRBV19,TRBD2,TGTGCCAGTAGTATAAGACTTGGGACTAGCGGAGATACGCAGTATTTT,CASSIRLGTSGDTQYF
-,TRBJ2-5,TRBV5-1,TRBD1,TGCGCCAGCAGCCCGGAGGGACAGGGAGAGACCCAGTACTTC,CASSPEGQGETQYF
-,TRBJ2-3,TRBV7-7,-,TGTGCCAGCAGCTCCCAGGGTAGAGATACGCAGTATTTT,CASSSQGRDTQYF
-,TRBJ2-2,TRBV7-6,-,TGTGCCAGCAGCTTACGTATGGGGCAGGACACCGGGGAGCTGTTTTTT,CASSLRMGQDTGELFF
-,TRBJ1-4,TRBV7-9,-,TGTGCCAGCAGCCCCTGGGGACGGACAACTAATGAAAAACTGTTTTTT,CASSPWGRTTNEKLFF